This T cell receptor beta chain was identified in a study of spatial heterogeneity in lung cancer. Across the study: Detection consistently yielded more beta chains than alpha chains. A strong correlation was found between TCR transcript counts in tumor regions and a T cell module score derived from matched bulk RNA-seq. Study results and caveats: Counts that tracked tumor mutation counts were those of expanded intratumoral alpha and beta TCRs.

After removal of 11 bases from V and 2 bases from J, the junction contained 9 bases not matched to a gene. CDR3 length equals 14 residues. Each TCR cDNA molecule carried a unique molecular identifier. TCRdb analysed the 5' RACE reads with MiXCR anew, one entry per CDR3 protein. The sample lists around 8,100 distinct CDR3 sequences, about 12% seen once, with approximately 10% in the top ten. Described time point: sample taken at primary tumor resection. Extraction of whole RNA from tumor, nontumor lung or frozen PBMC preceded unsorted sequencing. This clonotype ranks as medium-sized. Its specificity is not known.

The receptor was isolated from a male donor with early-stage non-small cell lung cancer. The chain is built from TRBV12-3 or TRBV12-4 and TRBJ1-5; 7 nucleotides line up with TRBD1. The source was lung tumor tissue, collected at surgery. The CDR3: CACTPGQGNQPQHF. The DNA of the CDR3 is TGTGCCTGCACCCCCGGACAGGGCAATCAGCCCCAGCATTTT.